The 20 T cell receptor beta chains given below trace back to one sample, sequenced in a study of brain T cells in children with intractable seizures. Here immunoSEQ multiplex PCR was the method, and the copy in TCRdb shows in-frame clones only, minus some. The profile covers some 76,000 clones, with about 92% appearing a single time and roughly 1.5% taken by the ten largest. The specimen comprised peripheral blood, sampled at surgery. The receptors here all came from a boy under two years old with tuberous sclerosis and intractable seizures.

V is TRBV4-2 and J is TRBJ2-1; D tentatively reads TRBD1 or TRBD2 (5 bases each). Trimming pared 4 bases from V and 5 bases from J, leaving 15 bases between. CDR3 size: 15 residues. Germline V gene lookup returns CDR1 LGHNA and CDR2 YNFKEQ. CDR3 nucleotide sequence: TGTGCCAGCAGCCCACCGGGACCAAGAAACAATGAGCAGTTCTTC. This codes for CASSPPGPRNNEQFF.

The chain has TRBV7-6 and TRBJ2-1; tentatively, D is TRBD1 or TRBD2 (5 bases each). The germline V gene has CDR1 SGHVS and CDR2 FNYEAQ. This CDR3 contains 15 residues. The V gene lost 4 bases and the J gene lost 4 bases, with 14 bases spanning the gap. As DNA, the CDR3 is TGTGCCAGCAGCTCCCACCTGGGGGAATACAATGAGCAGTTCTTC. It yields the protein CASSSHLGEYNEQFF.

The rearrangement joins TRBV7-9 to TRBJ2-2; 9 bases line up with TRBD1. The trim removed 5 bases at V and 4 bases at J, leaving 8 bases unmatched. CDR1 is SEHNR and CDR2 is FQNEAQ in the germline V gene (reference sequence). CDR3 size: 16 residues. The CDR3 sequence: CASSPGQGIGTGELFF. The CDR3 DNA reads as TGTGCCAGCAGCCCCGGACAGGGGATAGGCACCGGGGAGCTGTTTTTT.

This clone was counted between two and nine times. The V call is TRBV7-6, the J call TRBJ2-1, with TRBD2 as a possible D gene (5 bases). Germline assignment: CDR1 SGHVS and CDR2 FNYEAQ. The CDR3 spans 16 residues. Trimming removed 2 bases from V and 7 bases from J, with 18 bases in between. The chain's CDR3 is CASSLPRGDLWNEQFF. CDR3 in DNA: TGTGCCAGCAGCTTACCTCGGGGAGACCTTTGGAATGAGCAGTTCTTC.

This clone was seen a few times. The CDR3: CASSSRQGYQPQHF. The CDR3 coding sequence is TGTGCCAGCAGTTCCAGACAGGGGTATCAGCCCCAGCATTTT. This chain connects TRBV6-5 to TRBJ1-5; 8 positions match TRBD1. Germline V gene sequence: CDR1 MNHEY, CDR2 SVGAGI. The V segment lost 4 bases and the J segment 5 bases; nucleotides outside the gene matches: 4. The CDR3 is 14 residues long.

The chain employs TRBV10-3 and TRBJ2-2; 8 bases line up with TRBD1. In germline, CDR1 is ENHRY, CDR2 SYGVKD. The CDR3 is 15 residues long. J was trimmed by 1 base and V by 6 bases; bases with no gene match: 4. CDR3 in DNA: TGTGCCATCAGGCCCGGGACAGGGAACACCGGGGAGCTGTTTTTT. Translated: CAIRPGTGNTGELFF.

This chain connects TRBV7-2 to TRBJ2-7, with TRBD1 matching 8 bases. The CDR3 runs to 13 residues. Germline-derived CDR1 and CDR2 are SGHTA and FQGNSA. Trimming took 10 bases from V and 3 from J; bases not matched to a gene: 8. CDR3 protein: CAKESDRDYEQYF. The CDR3 DNA sequence: TGTGCCAAAGAATCGGACAGGGACTACGAGCAGTACTTC.

This clone has just one count. The chain links TRBV30 to TRBJ2-7, with D possibly TRBD2 on 5 matching bases. CDR3 length: 14 amino acids. Per germline, CDR1 GTSNPN and CDR2 SVGIG (reference sequence). Trimming removed 3 bases at V and 2 bases at J, with 14 bases between. Written as DNA, the CDR3 is TGTGCCTGGAGCCTCCAGCGGACCGCCTACGAGCAGTACTTC. Protein: CAWSLQRTAYEQYF.

This clone has only one observation. This chain joins TRBV7-9 and TRBJ1-1; D is ambiguous. The CDR3 has 12 residues. V lost 3 bases and J lost 8, with 10 bases in between. Germline V CDR1 and CDR2: SEHNR, FQNEAQ (reference sequence). For the CDR3, the DNA is TGTGCCAGCAGCTTTAACGGGAGGGAAGCTTTCTTT. Protein product: CASSFNGREAFF.

The genes are TRBV10-1 and TRBJ2-5; D not certain. The length of the CDR3 is 13 residues. The V end was cut by 5 bases, the J end by 1 base, with 8 bases between. Germline V gene lookup returns CDR1 WNHNN and CDR2 SYGVQD (reference sequence). CDR3 amino acids: CASSQRGQETQYF. In DNA form, the CDR3 reads TGCGCCAGCAGTCAACGTGGCCAAGAGACCCAGTACTTC.

The rearrangement uses TRBV10-2 and TRBJ2-2; D unresolved. In germline, CDR1 is WSHSY, CDR2 SAAADI. The CDR3 contains 14 residues. Trimming stripped 2 bases from V and 0 bases from J, with 4 bases between. The CDR3 region is CASSETTNTGELFF. CDR3 nucleotides: TGCGCCAGCAGTGAGACTACGAACACCGGGGAGCTGTTTTTT.

This sequence joins TRBV7-9 and TRBJ2-3, with D perhaps TRBD1 (6 bases). The CDR3 is 15 amino acids. Trimming took off 5 bases at V and 4 bases at J, with 16 bases between the two ends. Germline CDR1 reads SEHNR; CDR2 reads FQNEAQ (reference sequence). The CDR3 DNA follows: TGTGCCAGCAGCCCAGGGGTACAGGGAGCAGATACGCAGTATTTT. It encodes CASSPGVQGADTQYF.

The chain joins TRBV3-1 (or the pseudogene TRBV3-2) to TRBJ1-2; a possible D gene is TRBD1 (6 bases). Germline loops: CDR1 LGHDT, CDR2 YNNKEL (reference sequence). The ends were cut back, 3 bases at V and 8 bases at J, with 13 bases in the middle. The CDR3 extends over 13 amino acids. The CDR3 nucleotides are TGTGCCAGCAGCCACCAAGCAGGGGCCGGCTACACCTTC. This codes for CASSHQAGAGYTF.

The CDR3 region is CASSLPRDTISTDTQYF. The CDR3 bases are TGTGCCAGCAGCTTACCCCGGGACACTATTTCCACAGATACGCAGTATTTT. The chain uses TRBV7-2 and TRBJ2-3; maybe TRBD1 (6 bases). V lost 2 bases and J lost 2, with 17 bases in between. CDR3 size: 17 residues. CDR1 and CDR2 from the germline V gene are SGHTA and FQGNSA.

V is TRBV30 and J is TRBJ1-1; 7 nucleotides line up with TRBD1. V lost 2 bases and J lost 6; bases outside the gene matches: 9. The CDR3 sequence is 14 residues long. From germline, CDR1 is GTSNPN and CDR2 SVGIG (reference sequence). The CDR3 DNA reads TGTGCCTGGAGTATAGGGACAGCGAAGCCTGAAGCTTTCTTT. Amino acids: CAWSIGTAKPEAFF.

The chain joins TRBV12-5 to TRBJ2-3; tentatively, D is TRBD1 or TRBD2 (5 bases each). This CDR3 comprises 16 residues. V lost 5 bases to trimming and J lost 0 bases, with 15 bases between them. CDR1 is LGHNT and CDR2 is FRNRAP in the germline V gene. The CDR3 sequence: CASGPGTDPSTDTQYF. CDR3 DNA sequence: TGTGCTAGTGGTCCCGGGACCGATCCTAGCACAGATACGCAGTATTTT.

The rearrangement joins TRBV19 to TRBJ1-1; TRBD1 matches 7 bases. The V and J ends lost 9 bases and 5 bases, in that order; junction bases with no gene match: 9. Germline V gives CDR1 LNHDA, CDR2 SQIVND (reference sequence). The CDR3 spans 13 residues. The CDR3 DNA reads as TGTGCCAGCCTTACTTCAGGGGGAACTGAAGCTTTCTTT. This translates into CASLTSGGTEAFF.

The chain has TRBV7-9 and TRBJ1-6, with D hard to call. V gave up 1 base and J gave up 5 bases, with 12 bases separating them. The CDR3 spans 16 residues. Germline CDR1 SEHNR, CDR2 FQNEAQ (reference sequence). The DNA of the CDR3 is TGTGCCAGCAGCTTAGGAGGCGTAAGCGATAATTCACCCCTCCACTTT. This translates into CASSLGGVSDNSPLHF.

This chain links TRBV10-2 with TRBJ1-2, with 7 bases identical to TRBD1. The V gene end was trimmed by 7 bases and the J gene end by 4 bases; junction bases not matched to a gene: 6. Germline values: CDR1 WSHSY, CDR2 SAAADI. CDR3 length: 13 amino acids. CDR3 sequence: CASMRQGAYGYTF. CDR3 in DNA: TGCGCCAGCATGAGACAGGGCGCCTATGGCTACACCTTC.

The chain uses TRBV6-5 and TRBJ2-5; 8 bases match TRBD1. The V gene's germline CDR1 is MNHEY and CDR2 SVGAGI. V lost 6 bases to trimming and J lost 4 bases; unmatched junction nucleotides: 7. The CDR3 totals 14 residues. The chain's CDR3 is CASSLQGGGETQYF. CDR3 bases: TGTGCCAGCAGCCTACAGGGGGGTGGAGAGACCCAGTACTTC.